This T cell receptor beta chain was retrieved from a study of shared clonotypes between healthy human individuals. Comment on this clone: What it recognizes is unknown. One end of the junction does not line up with germline, which may come from a read error.

Clones were read by immunoSEQ multiplex PCR, and TCRdb kept only the in-frame ones, dropping some. This table holds about 2 million clones, 85% to 95% found once. General observations from the study: Tissues were not sampled, only blood, and their repertoires likely differ. For sorted subsets, rarefaction showed incomplete sequencing despite large depth.

CDR1 is SSHAT, CDR2 FNYEAQ, per germline (reference sequence). This CDR3 contains 17 residues. The V call is TRBV7-7, the J call TRBJ2-5, with 10 nucleotides matching TRBD2. This TCR was sampled from a man aged 18 to 30 in good health. Sequenced material: naive CD4+ T cells sorted from blood. Sample subset: CD45RA+ positively selected. The CDR3 DNA sequence: TGTGCTAGCAGCCCGGAATTGACTAGCGGGTGGCAAGAGACCCAGTACTTC. This encodes CASSPELTSGWQETQYF.